The rows below give T cell receptor beta chains drawn from one sample of a study of T-cell memory formation after mild COVID-19. One entry per CDR3 protein, called by TCRdb with MiXCR from the 5' RACE reads. The sample holds just under 350,000 distinct CDR3 sequences, 10% to 15% seen once. The sample was PBMCs or a T cell subset sorted from them (not recorded which). The receptor set was obtained from a man between 18 and 35 years old who had mild COVID-19 (a few samples of this study predate the infection). Cell type and time point are not known. Each CDR3 is given with its conserved first and last residue. The D gene is left open where the match is weak. The size field is filled for only some rows; it gives once, few, many or a size class.

.	TRBV5-1	TRBJ2-5	.	CASSSYQGGEETQYF	TGCGCCAGCAGCTCATACCAGGGGGGGGAAGAGACCCAGTACTTC
.	TRBV5-5	TRBJ2-7	.	CASSFAGTHEQYF	TGTGCCAGCAGCTTTGCGGGGACCCACGAGCAGTACTTC
.	TRBV2	TRBJ2-5	few	CASNGGYQETQYF	TGTGCCAGCAACGGGGGTTACCAAGAGACCCAGTACTTC
.	TRBV4-1	TRBJ2-2	.	CASSQYGRSNTGELFF	TGCGCCAGCAGCCAATACGGGCGATCGAACACCGGGGAGCTGTTTTTT
.	TRBV7-8	TRBJ2-5	.	CASSTSRWQETQYF	TGTGCCAGCAGCACATCTAGGTGGCAAGAGACCCAGTACTTC
.	TRBV5-1	TRBJ2-2	.	CASGIQGITGELFF	TGCGCCAGCGGGATACAGGGAATCACCGGGGAGCTGTTTTTT
.	TRBV7-2	TRBJ1-2	.	CASSSETGNYGYTF	TGTGCCAGCAGCTCCGAGACGGGCAACTATGGCTACACCTTC
.	TRBV7-9	TRBJ2-2	many	CASRRQAGELFF	TGTGCCAGCAGGCGACAGGCCGGGGAGCTGTTTTTT
.	TRBV4-2	TRBJ2-3	few	CASREGGLGDTQYF	TGTGCCAGCCGAGAGGGGGGGCTTGGAGATACGCAGTATTTT
.	TRBV20-1	TRBJ2-1	.	CSAPRPDAPTNEQFF	TGCAGTGCGCCTCGACCAGATGCCCCGACGAATGAGCAGTTCTTC
.	TRBV6-6	TRBJ2-7	few	CASRDPLVRRKQYF	TGTGCCAGCAGGGACCCACTAGTGCGGAGAAAGCAGTACTTC
TRBD2	TRBV7-7	TRBJ2-1	few	CASSLRAGVNYNEQFF	TGTGCCAGCAGCTTACGTGCGGGGGTAAACTACAATGAGCAGTTCTTC
.	TRBV19	TRBJ1-5	.	CASKRSAGGPQHF	TGTGCCAGTAAAAGGTCAGCAGGAGGGCCCCAGCATTTT
.	TRBV12-3/TRBV12-4	TRBJ2-5	few	CASSLGHPMAQYF	TGTGCCAGCAGTTTAGGGCATCCGATGGCCCAGTACTTC
.	TRBV12-3/TRBV12-4	TRBJ2-2	many	CASSPLGTGELFF	TGTGCCAGCAGTCCTTTAGGCACCGGGGAGCTGTTTTTT
TRBD2	TRBV19	TRBJ2-1	many	CASSIGLGRSYNEQFF	TGTGCCAGTAGTATCGGACTAGGACGCTCCTACAATGAGCAGTTCTTC
.	TRBV7-2	TRBJ2-5	few	CASSIGASQETQYF	TGTGCCAGCAGCATAGGAGCATCCCAAGAGACCCAGTACTTC
TRBD2	TRBV20-1	TRBJ2-3	.	CSANPGLVFFEQYF	TGCAGTGCTAACCCGGGACTAGTCTTTTTTGAGCAGTATTTT
TRBD2	TRBV5-4	TRBJ2-7	.	CASSLSGGFDEQYF	TGTGCCAGCAGCTTGTCCGGGGGGTTCGACGAGCAGTACTTC
.	TRBV6-2/TRBV6-3	TRBJ1-6	few	CASSYREESPLHF	TGTGCCAGCAGTTACAGGGAGGAGTCACCCCTCCACTTT
TRBD2	TRBV20-1	TRBJ2-3	few	CSAARGLAGGDTQYF	TGCAGTGCTGCCCGGGGACTAGCGGGAGGAGATACGCAGTATTTT
TRBD1	TRBV20-1	TRBJ1-6	many	CSARTGGSGNSPLHF	TGCAGTGCTAGGACAGGGGGCAGCGGGAATTCACCCCTCCACTTT
.	TRBV2	TRBJ1-4	few	CASITPGTGLFF	TGTGCCAGCATAACTCCGGGGACGGGGCTGTTTTTT
.	TRBV6-6	TRBJ2-5	many	CASSDSAGQETQYF	TGTGCCAGCAGTGACTCCGCAGGGCAAGAGACCCAGTACTTC
.	TRBV11-2	TRBJ2-7	.	CASSLRQTVSYEQYF	TGTGCCAGCAGCTTGCGCCAAACAGTATCCTACGAGCAGTACTTC
.	TRBV6-5	TRBJ1-6	few	CASSLRDGGPLHF	TGTGCCAGCAGTTTGCGTGACGGGGGACCCCTCCACTTT
.	TRBV21-1	TRBJ1-2	few	CASSKGALWAAKYYGYTF	TGTGCCAGCAGCAAAGGGGCCCTCTGGGCAGCCAAGTACTATGGCTACACCTTC
.	TRBV12-3/TRBV12-4	TRBJ2-2	.	CASSLGSRTTGELFF	TGTGCCAGCAGTTTAGGTAGTCGGACCACCGGGGAGCTGTTTTTT
.	TRBV6-4	TRBJ2-1	many	CASSDSSGAVSEQFF	TGTGCCAGCAGTGACTCATCAGGGGCGGTGAGTGAGCAGTTCTTC
TRBD2	TRBV3-1	TRBJ2-3	.	CASSQDLGLGRDTQYF	TGTGCCAGCAGCCAAGATCTCGGACTAGGGAGGGATACGCAGTATTTT
.	TRBV25-1	TRBJ1-6	.	CASSELGNSPLHF	TGTGCCAGCAGTGAATTAGGGAATTCACCCCTCCACTTT
TRBD1	TRBV5-1	TRBJ2-3	.	CASSLLGVRLRDRSTDTQYF	TGCGCCAGCAGCCTTCTTGGTGTGCGGCTCCGGGACAGGAGCACAGATACGCAGTATTTT
.	TRBV7-2	TRBJ2-1	few	CASSLAVGEQFF	TGTGCCAGCAGCTTAGCGGTGGGGGAGCAGTTCTTC
TRBD1	TRBV7-2	TRBJ2-5	.	CASSLDRGRMRTQYF	TGTGCCAGCAGCTTAGACAGGGGGCGTATGAGGACCCAGTACTTC
.	TRBV12-3/TRBV12-4	TRBJ2-3	few	CASSLGSEDTQYF	TGTGCCAGCAGTCTGGGGAGTGAAGATACGCAGTATTTT
.	TRBV20-1	TRBJ2-3	.	CSASEGGRGSHTQYF	TGCAGTGCTTCAGAGGGCGGACGGGGCTCCCATACGCAGTATTTT
.	TRBV25-1	TRBJ1-1	few	CASNRGGINTEAFF	TGTGCCAGCAATCGGGGGGGTATCAACACTGAAGCTTTCTTT
.	TRBV29-1	TRBJ2-3	few	CSGTDSTDTQYF	TGCAGCGGGACAGATAGCACAGATACGCAGTATTTT